This T cell receptor beta chain was sequenced in a study of identical twins. Points from the study as a whole: Conclusions came from cross-sectional statistical analysis, not from following the same donors. Twin-shared out-of-frame alpha sequences showed excess low generation probability. Zero-insertion analyses might be partly confounded by invariant T cells like MAIT and iNKT.

Template switching added a universal primer binding site, and final cDNA carried unique molecular identifiers. TCRdb re-analysed the 5' RACE reads in MiXCR, keeping a single row per CDR3 protein. The table has roughly 1.6 million distinct CDR3 sequences, 25% to 35% seen once; the top ten hold about 0.3%. As to this clonotype: Its specificity is not known.

Source material: cord blood. This receptor was taken from a newborn girl in good health.

Here the CDR3 reads CASSPLPYNRELFF. The CDR3 DNA sequence: TGCGCCAGCAGCCCGCTGCCCTATAACCGGGAGCTGTTTTTT. The chain couples TRBV5-1 to TRBJ2-2; D remains unclear. Germline V CDR1 and CDR2: SGHRS, YFSETQ. V lost 4 bases, J lost 9 bases, and 16 bases lay in between. This CDR3 contains 14 residues.